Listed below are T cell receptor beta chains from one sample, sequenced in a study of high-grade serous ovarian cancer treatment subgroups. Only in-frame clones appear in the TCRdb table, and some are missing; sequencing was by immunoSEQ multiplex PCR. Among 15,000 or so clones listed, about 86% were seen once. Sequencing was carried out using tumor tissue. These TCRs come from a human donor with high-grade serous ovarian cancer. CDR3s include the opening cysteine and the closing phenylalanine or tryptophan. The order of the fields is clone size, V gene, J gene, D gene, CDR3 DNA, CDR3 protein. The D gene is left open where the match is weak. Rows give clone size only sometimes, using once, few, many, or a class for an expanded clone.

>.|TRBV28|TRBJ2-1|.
TGTGCCAGCAGCCCCTACAACACTGTTGAGCAGTTCTTC
CASSPYNTVEQFF
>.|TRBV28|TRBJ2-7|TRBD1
TGTGCCAGCAGTTCCCCGGGACAGAGTTACGAGCAGTACTTC
CASSSPGQSYEQYF
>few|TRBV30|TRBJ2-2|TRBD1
TGTGCCTGGAGGCGGCAGGGGGACACCGGGGAGCTGTTTTTT
CAWRRQGDTGELFF
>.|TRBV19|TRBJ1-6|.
TGTGCCAGTAGGCCCAGCTCACAGGTTGATGGGAAAACTGGATCACCCCTCCACTTT
CASRPSSQVDGKTGSPLHF
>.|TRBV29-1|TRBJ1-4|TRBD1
TGCAGCGTTGAGGAAAACGCGGGACAGCCTTATTTT
CSVEENAGQPYF
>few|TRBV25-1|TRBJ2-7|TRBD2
TGTGCCAGCAGTTTTGGGGGACTAGCTGGCCGCGAGCAGTACTTC
CASSFGGLAGREQYF
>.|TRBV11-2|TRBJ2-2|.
TGTGCCAGCAGCTTCCCAGGGTTTTCCGGGGAGCTGTTTTTT
CASSFPGFSGELFF
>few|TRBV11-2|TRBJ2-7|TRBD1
TGTGCCAGCAGCTTAGGGACGGGACAGGGCTCCTACGAGCAGTACTTC
CASSLGTGQGSYEQYF
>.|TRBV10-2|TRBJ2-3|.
TGCGCCAGCAGTGCGGACGGGGTTCACACAGATACGCAGTATTTT
CASSADGVHTDTQYF
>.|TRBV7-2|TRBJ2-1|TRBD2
TGTGCCAGCAGCGAAAGCGGGGGCCCCTGGAATGAGCAGTTCTTC
CASSESGGPWNEQFF
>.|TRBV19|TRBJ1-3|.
TGTGCCAGTGCAACAGGGACCTCTGGAAACACCATATATTTT
CASATGTSGNTIYF
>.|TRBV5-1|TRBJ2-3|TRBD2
TGCGCCAGCAGCTTGGGACTAGCTCACACAGATACGCAGTATTTT
CASSLGLAHTDTQYF
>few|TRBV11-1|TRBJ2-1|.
TGTGCCAGCAGCCCCGACCGGAGCTTCTACAATGAGCAGTTCTTC
CASSPDRSFYNEQFF
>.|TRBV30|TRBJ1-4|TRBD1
TGTGCCTGGAGTCCCGACAGGGGTTGGGAAAAACTGTTTTTT
CAWSPDRGWEKLFF
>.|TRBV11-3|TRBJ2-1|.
TGTGCCAGCAGCGCCCAGGGGTTCCCGCCCTACAATGAGCAGTTCTTC
CASSAQGFPPYNEQFF
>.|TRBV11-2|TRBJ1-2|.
TGTGCCAGCAGCTTAGTAGGGCAGACGACCTATGGCTACACCTTC
CASSLVGQTTYGYTF
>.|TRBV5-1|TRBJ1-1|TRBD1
TGCGCCAGCAGCTTAACCGGACAGGTGGGGTTACGGAACACTGAAGCTTTCTTT
CASSLTGQVGLRNTEAFF
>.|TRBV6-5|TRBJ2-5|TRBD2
TGTGCCAGCAGTACAACTAGCGGGGGGGCCGAGACCCAGTACTTC
CASSTTSGGAETQYF
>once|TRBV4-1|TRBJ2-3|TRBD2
TGCGCCAGCAGCCGCATGCTAGCGGGGGGGGTGTATTTT
CASSRMLAGGVYF
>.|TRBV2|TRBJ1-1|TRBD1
TGTGCCAGCCTAACAGGGGGCAGCTGGGCTTTCTTT
CASLTGGSWAFF
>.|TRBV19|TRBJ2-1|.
TGTGCCAGTAGTATGGAAAATGAGCAGTTCTTC
CASSMENEQFF
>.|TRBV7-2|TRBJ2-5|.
TGTGCCAGCAGCTTATTCACCAGCTCGGGTCAAGAGACCCAGTACTTC
CASSLFTSSGQETQYF
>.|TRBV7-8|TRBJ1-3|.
TGTGCCAGCAGTTACTCTGGAAACACCATATATTTT
CASSYSGNTIYF
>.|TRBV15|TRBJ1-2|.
TGTGCCACCAGCAAACGGTCGGGTAAAAACTTCTATGGCTACACCTTC
CATSKRSGKNFYGYTF
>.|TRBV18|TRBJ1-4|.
TGTGCCAGCTCACCAACGGGGATGGATGAAAAACTGTTTTTT
CASSPTGMDEKLFF
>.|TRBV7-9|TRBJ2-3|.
TGTGCCAGCAGCTCTAGACCCCGGGCCCCGTCGGAGCCAGATACGCAGTATTTT
CASSSRPRAPSEPDTQYF
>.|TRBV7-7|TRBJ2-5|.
TGTGCTAGCAGCTTTAGCTTGAGGGAGACCCAGTACTTC
CASSFSLRETQYF
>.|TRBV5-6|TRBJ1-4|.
TGTGCCAGCAGCTTGGTAGGGAATGAAAAACTGTTTTTT
CASSLVGNEKLFF
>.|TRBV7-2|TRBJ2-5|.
TGTGCCAGCAGCGAGGGACTTCCCCAAGAGACCCAGTACTTC
CASSEGLPQETQYF
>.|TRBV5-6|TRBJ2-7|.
TGTGCCAGCAGCTTAATTTCCTACGAGCAGTACTTC
CASSLISYEQYF
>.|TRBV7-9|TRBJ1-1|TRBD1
TGTGCCAGCAGCTTAGGAGACAGGGGGCGAGGGAACACTGAAGCTTTCTTT
CASSLGDRGRGNTEAFF
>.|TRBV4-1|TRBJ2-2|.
TGCGCCAGCAGCCAAGGGCGGGGCCCGGGGCTGTTTTTT
CASSQGRGPGLFF
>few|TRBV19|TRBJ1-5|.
TGTGCCAGTAGTACGGCGTCGGGTTGGGCTAGCAGTCAGCCCCAGCATTTT
CASSTASGWASSQPQHF